This TCR beta chain was sequenced in a study of cytomegalovirus exposure and HLA in healthy donors. The junction had 6 bases not matched to a gene; V was cut back by 6 bases and J by 8 bases. CDR1 is DFQATT and CDR2 is SNEGSKA in the germline V gene (reference sequence). CDR3 length equals 11 residues. The sample holds one count of this clone. It was with 60 Vbeta and 13 Jbeta primers that the PCR ran. Assay used: immunoSEQ multiplex PCR; TCRdb lists only in-frame clones, some missing. The data contain roughly 100,000 clones, around four fifths of them seen just once; the ten biggest clones take up around 8.6%.

This sequence originates from a woman aged 40 to 50 in good health and CMV-seropositive. V is TRBV20-1 and J is TRBJ1-1, with TRBD1 matching over 7 bases. Input material: PBMCs. The CDR3 sequence is CSARDRLEAFF. The CDR3 DNA reads as TGCAGTGCAAGGGACAGACTGGAAGCTTTCTTT.